This is a list of T cell receptor beta chains from one sample in a study of T-cell memory formation after mild COVID-19. TCRdb re-called the 5' RACE reads through MiXCR, storing one row per CDR3 protein. Here the sample spans under 600,000 distinct CDR3 sequences, about 20% being singletons. Sample: PBMCs or a T cell subset sorted from them (not recorded which). The origin of the receptors is an adult woman who had mild COVID-19 (a few samples of this study predate the infection). Cell type and time point are not known. Each CDR3 is given with its conserved first and last residue. Each record gives: clone size, V gene, D gene, J gene, CDR3 protein, CDR3 DNA. The D gene is left open where the match is weak. Clone size is stated in some rows and not others, as once, few, many or a class when expanded.

few	TRBV12-3/TRBV12-4	TRBD2	TRBJ2-5	CASSSIAGRQETQYF	TGTGCCAGCAGTTCGATAGCGGGGCGTCAAGAGACCCAGTACTTC
few	TRBV6-2/TRBV6-3	-	TRBJ2-1	CASKLSAPPGTPKFNEQFF	TGTGCCAGCAAGTTATCGGCCCCCCCCGGGACTCCTAAATTCAATGAGCAGTTCTTC
few	TRBV29-1	TRBD1	TRBJ2-7	CSVSDRGSSYEQYF	TGCAGCGTCTCGGACAGGGGAAGCTCCTACGAGCAGTACTTC
few	TRBV7-9	-	TRBJ1-6	CASSPSGRQNSPLHF	TGTGCCAGCAGCCCCTCGGGACGCCAAAATTCACCCCTCCACTTT
-	TRBV6-1	-	TRBJ2-3	CASSESIAATDTQYF	TGTGCCAGCAGTGAAAGTATAGCTGCCACAGATACGCAGTATTTT
-	TRBV7-9	TRBD1	TRBJ2-5	CASSQDRTFETQYF	TGTGCCAGCAGCCAGGACAGGACGTTTGAGACCCAGTACTTC
few	TRBV18	-	TRBJ2-3	CASSPRTEGTDTQYF	TGTGCCAGCTCACCACGGACAGAAGGCACAGATACGCAGTATTTT
many	TRBV7-9	TRBD1	TRBJ1-6	CASSRYGQAPNSPLHF	TGTGCCAGCAGCCGATATGGACAGGCTCCTAATTCACCCCTCCACTTT
few	TRBV6-2/TRBV6-3	-	TRBJ2-1	CASSYGGLRSYNEQFF	TGTGCCAGCAGTTACGGCGGACTGCGCTCCTACAATGAGCAGTTCTTC
-	TRBV12-3/TRBV12-4	-	TRBJ2-5	CASSLRGGVQETQYF	TGTGCCAGCAGTTTAAGGGGCGGGGTTCAAGAGACCCAGTACTTC
few	TRBV7-2	-	TRBJ2-1	CASTVGTQSYNEQFF	TGTGCCAGCACGGTTGGAACCCAGTCTTACAATGAGCAGTTCTTC
few	TRBV5-1	-	TRBJ1-4	CASSLGQGISEKLFF	TGCGCCAGCAGCCTGGGACAAGGTATCAGTGAAAAACTGTTTTTT
few	TRBV7-2	-	TRBJ2-5	CASSLAGVQYF	TGTGCCAGCAGCTTAGCGGGGGTCCAGTACTTC
-	TRBV4-3	-	TRBJ2-5	CASSQDWGPGGLRETQYF	TGCGCCAGCAGCCAAGATTGGGGACCCGGCGGGCTAAGGGAGACCCAGTACTTC
few	TRBV7-2	-	TRBJ1-2	CASSNGVSDGYTF	TGTGCCAGCAGTAACGGGGTTAGCGATGGCTACACCTTC
few	TRBV7-9	TRBD1	TRBJ2-2	CASSTLGTGVGELFF	TGTGCCAGCAGCACCCTAGGGACAGGAGTCGGGGAGCTGTTTTTT
-	TRBV15	TRBD2	TRBJ2-3	CATSRTSGTTTDTQYF	TGTGCCACCAGCAGAACGTCCGGGACTACCACAGATACGCAGTATTTT
few	TRBV7-9	-	TRBJ2-2	CASSFGWTGELFF	TGTGCCAGCAGCTTTGGTTGGACCGGGGAGCTGTTTTTT